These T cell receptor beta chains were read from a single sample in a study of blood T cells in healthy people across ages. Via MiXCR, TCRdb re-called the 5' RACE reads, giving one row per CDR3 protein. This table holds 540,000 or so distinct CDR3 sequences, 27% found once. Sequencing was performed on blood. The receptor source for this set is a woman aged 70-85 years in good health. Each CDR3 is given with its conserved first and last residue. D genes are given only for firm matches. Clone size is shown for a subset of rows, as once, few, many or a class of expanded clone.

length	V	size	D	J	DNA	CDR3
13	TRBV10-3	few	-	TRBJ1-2	TGTGCCATCACTCTAGACAGGACCCATGGCTACACCTTC	CAITLDRTHGYTF
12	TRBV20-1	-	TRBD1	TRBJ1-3	TGCAGTGCTCCGACAGGGGGAAACACCATATATTTT	CSAPTGGNTIYF
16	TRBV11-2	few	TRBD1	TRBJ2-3	TGTGCCAGCAGCCGCGGGACAGGCTCCACCACAGATACGCAGTATTTT	CASSRGTGSTTDTQYF
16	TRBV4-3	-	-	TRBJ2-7	TGCGCCAGCAGCCAAGATCTATTTGGACCGGCCTACGAGCAGTACTTC	CASSQDLFGPAYEQYF
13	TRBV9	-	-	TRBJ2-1	TGTGCCAGCAGCGTAGTAATTCGGGACTTACAGTTCTTC	CASSVVIRDLQFF
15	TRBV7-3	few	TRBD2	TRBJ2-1	TGTGCCAGCAGCCAAATGAGCGGGGGGACCAATGAGCAGTTCTTC	CASSQMSGGTNEQFF
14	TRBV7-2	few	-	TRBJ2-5	TGTGCCAGCAGCTTTAGCGTATCCCAAGAGACCCAGTACTTC	CASSFSVSQETQYF
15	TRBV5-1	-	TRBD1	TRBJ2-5	TGCGCCAGCAGCCCTCAGGGGGTCCGATGGGAGACCCAGTACTTC	CASSPQGVRWETQYF
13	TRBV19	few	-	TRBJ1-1	TGTGCCAGTAGTATTCGGTGGGACACTGAAGCTTTCTTT	CASSIRWDTEAFF
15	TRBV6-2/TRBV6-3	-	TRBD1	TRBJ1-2	TGTGCCAGCAGTTACTCGAAGGGACAGACCTATGGCTACACCTTC	CASSYSKGQTYGYTF
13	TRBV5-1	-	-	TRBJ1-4	TGCGCCAGCAGCCCGGACAATAATGAAAAACTGTTTTTT	CASSPDNNEKLFF
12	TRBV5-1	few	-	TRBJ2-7	TGCGCCAGCAGCGACCAGGGGATTGAGCAGTACTTC	CASSDQGIEQYF
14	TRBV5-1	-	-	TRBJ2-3	TGCGCCAGCAGCTTGGCGAGCTTCACAGATACGCAGTATTTT	CASSLASFTDTQYF
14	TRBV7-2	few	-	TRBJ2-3	TGTGCCAGCAGCTTGCTCGGGGGGCCAGATACGCAGTATTTT	CASSLLGGPDTQYF
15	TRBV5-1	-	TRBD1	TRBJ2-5	TGCGCCAGCAGCCCGAGACAGGGGGGGAAAGAGACCCAGTACTTC	CASSPRQGGKETQYF
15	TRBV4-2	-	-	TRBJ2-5	TGTGCCAGCAGCCAACTATCCGGGGGCCCAGAGACCCAGTACTTC	CASSQLSGGPETQYF
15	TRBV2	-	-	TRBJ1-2	TGTGCCAGCAAGGAAGGGTCCCATATCGGTGGGGGCTACACCTTC	CASKEGSHIGGGYTF
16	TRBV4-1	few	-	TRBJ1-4	TGCGCCAGCAGCCTAAACCCCGTTTCAACTAATGAAAAACTGTTTTTT	CASSLNPVSTNEKLFF
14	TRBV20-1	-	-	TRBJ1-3	TGCAGTGCGGCGATTTCCAGCTCTGGAAACACCATATATTTT	CSAAISSSGNTIYF
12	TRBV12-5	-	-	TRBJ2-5	TGTGCTAGTGGGTCCTCGGTAGAGACCCAGTACTTC	CASGSSVETQYF
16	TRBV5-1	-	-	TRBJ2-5	TGCGCCAGCAGCTTGAATCGGGGAGAGCTCCAAGAGACCCAGTACTTC	CASSLNRGELQETQYF
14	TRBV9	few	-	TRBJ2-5	TGTGCCAGCAGTCCGTCGTCCAAGATGGGGACCCAGTACTTC	CASSPSSKMGTQYF
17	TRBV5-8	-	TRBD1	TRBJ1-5	TGTGCCAGCAGCCCGGGACAGGGGGCTTGGGGCAATCAGCCCCAGCATTTT	CASSPGQGAWGNQPQHF
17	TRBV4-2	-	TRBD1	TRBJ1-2	TGTGCCAGCAGCCAAGACCGGGACAGGGGGCAGAACTATGGCTACACCTTC	CASSQDRDRGQNYGYTF
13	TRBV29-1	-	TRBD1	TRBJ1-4	TGCAGCGTTGGACAGGGACAAGATGAAAAACTGTTTTTT	CSVGQGQDEKLFF
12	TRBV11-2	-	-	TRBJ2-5	TGTGCCAGCAGCTATCAAATGGGGACCCGGTTCTTC	CASSYQMGTRFF
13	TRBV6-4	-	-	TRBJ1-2	TGTGCCAGCAGTGCTTCCCTTAACTATGGCTACACCTTC	CASSASLNYGYTF
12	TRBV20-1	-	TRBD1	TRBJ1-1	TGCAGTGCTCGGAAGACAGGGCCTGAAGCTTTCTTT	CSARKTGPEAFF
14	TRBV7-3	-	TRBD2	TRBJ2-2	TGTGCCAGCAGCTTACGGGGGGTCACCGGGGAGCTGTTTTTT	CASSLRGVTGELFF
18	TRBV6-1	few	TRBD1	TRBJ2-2	TGTGCCAGCTCGCACGGGGGGACAGGGCGAACGAACACCGGGGAGCTGTTTTTT	CASSHGGTGRTNTGELFF
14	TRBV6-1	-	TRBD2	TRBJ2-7	TGTGCCAGCAGTGGTAGCGGGACTATCTACGAGCAGTACTTC	CASSGSGTIYEQYF
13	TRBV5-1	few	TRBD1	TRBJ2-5	TGCGCCAGCACGGTACAGGGGGAAGAGACCCAGTACTTC	CASTVQGEETQYF
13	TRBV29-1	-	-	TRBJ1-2	TGCAGCGTTGAAGCGAGGACTAACTATGGCTACACCTTC	CSVEARTNYGYTF
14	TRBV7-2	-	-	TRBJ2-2	TGTGCCAGCAGCTTGCAGACTCAGACCGGGGAGCTGTTTTTT	CASSLQTQTGELFF
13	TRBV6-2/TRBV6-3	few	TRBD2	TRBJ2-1	TGTGCCAGCAGAATAGCGGGGGGGCCTTCGCAGTTCTTC	CASRIAGGPSQFF
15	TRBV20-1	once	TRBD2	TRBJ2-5	TGCAGCACAACTAGCGGGGCCGGATCAGGAGAGACCCAGTGCTTC	CSTTSGAGSGETQCF
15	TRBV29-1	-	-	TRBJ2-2	TGCAGCGTTGCTAGCCGGCTCCAAGGCACCGGGGAGCTGTTTTTT	CSVASRLQGTGELFF
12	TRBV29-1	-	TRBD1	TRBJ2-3	TGCAGCGTTGGGGACAGGGGAGATACGCAGTATTTT	CSVGDRGDTQYF
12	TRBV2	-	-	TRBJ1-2	TGTGCCAGCAGAGAAGTGGGATATGGCTACACCTTC	CASREVGYGYTF
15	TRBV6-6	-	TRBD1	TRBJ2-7	TGTGCCAGCAGATCCCCGGGACAGTCGTCCTACGAGCAGTACTTC	CASRSPGQSSYEQYF
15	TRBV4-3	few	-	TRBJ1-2	TGCGCCAGCAGCCAAGATGGAAGAGCTAACTATGGCTACACCTTC	CASSQDGRANYGYTF
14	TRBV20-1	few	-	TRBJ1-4	TGCAGTGCTAGAGAGGTCAGGGAGGGTGAAAAACTGTTTTTT	CSAREVREGEKLFF